These T cell receptor beta chains were read from a single sample in a study of technical replicates of blood from a few donors. Here immunoSEQ multiplex PCR was the method, and the copy in TCRdb shows in-frame clones only, minus some. The repertoire consists of 55,000 to 80,000 clones, with around 93% occurring once and the leading ten covering 0.42%. Specimen: T cells isolated from PBMCs. These receptors originate from a human donor in good health. CDR3s include the opening cysteine and the closing phenylalanine or tryptophan. The order of the fields is V gene, J gene, clone size, D gene, CDR3 DNA, CDR3 protein. The D gene is left open where the match is weak. Clone size, where shown, is once, few, many, or a class for clones that have expanded.

TRBV6-1	TRBJ2-3	.	.	TGTGCCAGCAGTGAAGCCCGACTAGTCTGGGATACGCAGTATTTT	CASSEARLVWDTQYF
TRBV20-1	TRBJ1-2	.	.	TGCAGTGTGAGGGTGGGCTATGGCTACACCTTC	CSVRVGYGYTF
TRBV6-5	TRBJ1-1	.	.	TGTGCCAGCAGGGGGGGGGTCATGAACACTGAAGCTTTCTTT	CASRGGVMNTEAFF
TRBV30	TRBJ1-2	.	.	TGTGCCTGGGAGGGTAAAGATAACTATGGCTACACCTTC	CAWEGKDNYGYTF
TRBV7-3	TRBJ1-1	.	.	TGTGCCAGCAGCTTATCAGGGAACAGTAGGGCTTTCTTT	CASSLSGNSRAFF
TRBV10-1	TRBJ2-7	.	.	TGCGCCAGCAGTGACAGGGGTAGCCTCTACGAGCAGTACTTC	CASSDRGSLYEQYF
TRBV5-1	TRBJ1-2	once	.	TGCGCCAGCAGCACGGCTCAGGAGGGGCATGGCTACACCTTC	CASSTAQEGHGYTF
TRBV28	TRBJ1-4	.	.	TGTGCCAGCAGTTTTATAGGGGAGGATGAAAAACTGTTTTTT	CASSFIGEDEKLFF
TRBV27	TRBJ2-2	.	TRBD2	TGTGCCAGCAGTTTACTAGCGGGCAGTGTCGGGGAGCTGTTTTTT	CASSLLAGSVGELFF
TRBV19	TRBJ1-2	.	.	TGTGCCAGTAGTCACCCTGGGGTTGCAGGAGGCTATGGCTACACCTTC	CASSHPGVAGGYGYTF
TRBV7-2	TRBJ2-1	.	TRBD2	TGTGCCAGCAGTTTCGGCGGGAGCTCCTACAATGAGCAGTTCTTC	CASSFGGSSYNEQFF
TRBV7-8	TRBJ2-7	.	TRBD2	TGTGCCAGCAGCTTGAGTTCCGCCGGGAGGCTCAACGAGCAGTACTTC	CASSLSSAGRLNEQYF
TRBV5-5	TRBJ2-2	.	.	TGTGCCAGCAGCTTGGGAGGGCGCATCACCGGGGAGCTGTTTTTT	CASSLGGRITGELFF
TRBV9	TRBJ2-1	.	.	TGTGCCAGCAGCGTAGATAACTCTGAGCAGTTCTTC	CASSVDNSEQFF
TRBV7-9	TRBJ2-7	.	TRBD1	TGTGCCAGCAGCCCAAGGACAGGGGTGTCAGGCGGGAGTCCCTACGAGCAGTACTTC	CASSPRTGVSGGSPYEQYF
TRBV6-1	TRBJ1-5	.	.	TGTGCCAGCAGGCTGGGAGTGGGAAGCAATCAGCCCCAGCATTTT	CASRLGVGSNQPQHF
TRBV30	TRBJ2-7	.	.	TGTGCCTGGAGCCTTGGACAGCTACTTTACGAGCAGTACTTC	CAWSLGQLLYEQYF